One and the same sample provided the 10 T cell receptor beta chains below, sequenced in a study of beta chain features in type 1 diabetes. Study results and limitations: TCRB CDR3 length was moderately but significantly reduced in all four CD4+ subsets of Type 1 diabetes patients.

No antigen has been identified for these receptors. Reverse transcription of all isolated RNA meant that expressed TCRB transcripts were sequenced. The method was immunoSEQ multiplex PCR; TCRdb's version includes in-frame clones alone and lacks a portion of them. This sample yields roughly 100,000 clones, of which 28% are seen a single time; about 0.49% belongs to the top ten. Sequenced input: central memory CD4+ T cells from blood. The receptors stem from a woman under 30 with type 1 diabetes.

V is TRBV13 and J is TRBJ2-5; weak D call: TRBD2 (6 bases). Per the germline V gene, CDR1 is PRHDT and CDR2 is FYEKMQ (reference sequence). Trimming took off 5 bases at V and 0 bases at J, with 13 bases between the two ends. CDR3 size: 15 residues. The CDR3 protein is CASSRGAGYQETQYF. In DNA form, the CDR3 reads TGTGCCAGCAGCCGCGGGGCAGGGTACCAAGAGACCCAGTACTTC.

The rearrangement uses TRBV19 and TRBJ2-3, with D perhaps matching TRBD2 (6 bases). Trimming stripped 0 bases from V and 5 bases from J, with 12 bases between. This CDR3 spans 15 amino acids. Germline V CDR1 and CDR2: LNHDA, SQIVND (reference sequence). CDR3 amino acids: CASSIDGGILDTQYF. The CDR3 DNA sequence: TGTGCCAGTAGTATAGACGGCGGGATCCTAGATACGCAGTATTTT.

The rearrangement links TRBV7-9 to TRBJ1-2; D gene uncertain. Germline CDR1 and CDR2: SEHNR and FQNEAQ (reference sequence). Trimming shortened V by 6 bases and J by 9 bases, and 11 bases separated the two germline ends. This CDR3 has 11 residues. The CDR3 reads CASRIDLSYTF. The CDR3 DNA follows: TGTGCCAGCAGGATAGACTTGAGCTACACCTTC.

The chain couples TRBV27 to TRBJ2-1, with D possibly TRBD2 on 6 matching bases. The V and J ends lost 5 bases and 15 bases respectively, with 17 bases between them. Germline V gene data show CDR1 as MNHEY and CDR2 as SMNVEV (reference sequence). There are 12 residues in the CDR3. CDR3 sequence (DNA): TGTGCCAGCAGTCCCGTGTGGGGGAGGCTGTTCTTC. Its translation: CASSPVWGRLFF.

This clone was counted a few times. This chain uses TRBV6-1 with TRBJ2-3; 7 nucleotides line up with TRBD2. V was pared by 6 bases and J by 2 bases, with 5 bases of the junction left unmatched. Germline loops: CDR1 MNHNS, CDR2 SASEGT. The CDR3 is 14 residues long. This chain's CDR3 is CASRAGRNTDTQYF. CDR3 DNA: TGTGCCAGCAGAGCGGGACGGAACACAGATACGCAGTATTTT.

V usage is TRBV10-1 and J usage is TRBJ2-1, with 13 bases aligning to TRBD2. The trim removed 6 bases at V and 6 bases at J, leaving 5 bases unmatched. There are 15 residues in the CDR3. The germline gives CDR1 WNHNN, CDR2 SYGVQD (reference sequence). This CDR3 is CASRSGLAGLNEQFF. Written as DNA, the CDR3 is TGCGCCAGCAGATCGGGACTAGCGGGACTCAATGAGCAGTTCTTC.

This clone was seen only a few times. The rearrangement joins TRBV2 to TRBJ2-5, with D perhaps matching TRBD2 (5 bases). The germline V gene has CDR1 SNHLY and CDR2 FYNNEI. The CDR3 runs to 12 residues. The ends were cut back, 5 bases at V and 3 bases at J, with 7 bases in the middle. The CDR3 bases are TGTGCCAGCAGTTCCGGGGAAGAGACCCAGTACTTC. Its translation: CASSSGEETQYF.

This clone occurred a few times. The CDR3 DNA sequence: TGTGCCAGTACTATGGGACAGCCTCCCTATGGCTACACCTTC. Protein product: CASTMGQPPYGYTF. The chain joins TRBV19 to TRBJ1-2, with 7 bases matching TRBD1. The CDR3 has 14 residues. Germline loops: CDR1 LNHDA, CDR2 SQIVND (reference sequence). Unmatched junction bases numbered 9, after V lost 7 bases and J lost 4 bases. The variable domain in full, with the rest retrieved from reference TRBV19 and TRBJ1-2, is DGGITQSPKYLFRKEGQNVTLSCEQNLNHDAMYWYRQDPGQGLRLIYYSQIVNDFQKGDIAEGYSVSREKKESFPLTVTSAQKNPTAFYLCASTMGQPPYGYTFGSGTRLTVV.

The V call is TRBV15, the J call TRBJ1-1; no definite D call. The CDR3 spans 16 residues. Trimming pared 1 base from V and 3 bases from J, leaving 15 bases between. CDR1 and CDR2 (germline): LNHNV, YYDKDF (reference sequence). The CDR3 DNA follows: TGTGCCACCAGCAGAGGGTCTATTTCGAGGGACACTGAAGCTTTCTTT. Its protein is CATSRGSISRDTEAFF.

The J gene is TRBJ2-3, the V gene TRBV27; 8 bases match TRBD1. Germline loops: CDR1 MNHEY, CDR2 SMNVEV (reference sequence). V lost 6 bases and J lost 4; bases outside the gene matches: 3. The CDR3 covers 13 residues. In nucleotides, the CDR3 is TGTGCCAGCAGCCAACAGGGGGCAGATACGCAGTATTTT. Translating it yields CASSQQGADTQYF.